This is a list of T cell receptor beta chains from one sample in a study of cytomegalovirus exposure and HLA in healthy donors. Libraries were prepared by immunoSEQ multiplex PCR; TCRdb keeps only in-frame clonotypes and omits some of them. The sample contains approximately 90,000 clones, approximately 70% of which appear only once. Sequenced sample: PBMCs. The receptor source for this set is a woman aged 45-65 years in good health and CMV-seropositive. CDR3s include the opening cysteine and the closing phenylalanine or tryptophan. A D gene is named only where the DNA matches it firmly. Rows may omit the clone size; those that give it use once, few, many or a size class.

>TRBJ1-5|.|few|14|TRBV28
TGTGCCAGCAGTTTATGGAGGCAGAATCAGCCCCAGCATTTT
CASSLWRQNQPQHF
>TRBJ2-7|TRBD2|few|15|TRBV29-1
TGCAGCGTTACCGGGACTAGCGGGATCTCCTACGAGCAGTACTTC
CSVTGTSGISYEQYF
>TRBJ2-3|.|few|12|TRBV30
TGTGCCTGGGTAGCGGAGGCAGATACGCAGTATTTT
CAWVAEADTQYF
>TRBJ2-4|TRBD2|.|14|TRBV6-4
TGTGCCAGCAGTGAAGCGGGGGGCGAGGACATTCAGTACTTC
CASSEAGGEDIQYF
>TRBJ2-1|TRBD2|.|12|TRBV7-9
TGTGCCAGCCCCGGACTAGCCAATGAGCAGTTCTTC
CASPGLANEQFF
>TRBJ2-1|TRBD2|.|15|TRBV7-6
TGTGCCAGCAGCCTTAGCGGGAGCTCCTACAATGAGCAGTTCTTC
CASSLSGSSYNEQFF
>TRBJ2-1|TRBD2|few|15|TRBV11-2
TGTGCCAGCAGCTCATCTAGCGGGAGATACAATGAGCAGTTCTTC
CASSSSSGRYNEQFF
>TRBJ1-2|TRBD1|few|14|TRBV9
TGTGCCAGCAGCGGGTCAGGGGGGTACTATGGCTACACCTTC
CASSGSGGYYGYTF
>TRBJ2-5|.|.|12|TRBV5-4
TGTGCCAGCAGCCGGACTATTGAGACCCAGTACTTC
CASSRTIETQYF
>TRBJ1-6|TRBD1|.|15|TRBV6-4
TGTGCCAGCAGTGAGGTGGACAGGGGTAATTCACCCCTCCACTTT
CASSEVDRGNSPLHF
>TRBJ1-6|.|.|13|TRBV9
TGTGCCAGCAGTCAGGGATCTAATTCACCCCTCCACTTT
CASSQGSNSPLHF
>TRBJ1-5|.|.|15|TRBV2
TGTGCCAGCAGTGGGGAGAGCGGAGCAAATCAGCCCCAGCATTTT
CASSGESGANQPQHF
>TRBJ2-1|TRBD2|few|14|TRBV7-2
TGTGCCAGCAGCTTGGGGACTACGAACAATGAGCAGTTCTTC
CASSLGTTNNEQFF
>TRBJ1-4|.|.|17|TRBV19
TGTGCCAGTAGTATGTGGCAGACAGGTACTACTAATGAAAAACTGTTTTTT
CASSMWQTGTTNEKLFF
>TRBJ2-2|TRBD1|few|15|TRBV27
TGTGCCAGCACCCAACCGGGACAGCGGACCGGGGAGCTGTTTTTT
CASTQPGQRTGELFF
>TRBJ1-4|TRBD1|.|15|TRBV11-2
TGTGCCAGCAGCAAAAGGACAGGGGTTAATGAAAAACTGTTTTTT
CASSKRTGVNEKLFF
>TRBJ2-3|TRBD2|.|17|TRBV9
TGTGCCAGCAGCGCCTTTACTGTGGCGGGAGCCGGAGATACGCAGTATTTT
CASSAFTVAGAGDTQYF
>TRBJ2-7|TRBD2|.|16|TRBV9
TGTGCCAGCAGCCCCCAGGGACTAGCGGGAGGCTACGAGCAGTACTTC
CASSPQGLAGGYEQYF
>TRBJ2-7|TRBD2|.|15|TRBV10-3
TGTGCCATCACCATGTTTAGCGGGAGCTCCTACGAGCAGTACTTC
CAITMFSGSSYEQYF
>TRBJ1-6|TRBD1|.|18|TRBV27
TGTGCCAGCAGCTTACGGCGACAGGGTTTAAGGTATAATTCACCCCTCCACTTT
CASSLRRQGLRYNSPLHF
>TRBJ1-4|.|few|14|TRBV5-1
TGCGCCAGCAGCTTGGGGCAGGGTCGTGAAAAACTGTTTTTT
CASSLGQGREKLFF
>TRBJ1-2|.|.|14|TRBV19
TGTGCCAGTAGCAAGGCCGGGGAGCAATATGGCTACACCTTC
CASSKAGEQYGYTF
>TRBJ2-3|TRBD2|.|15|TRBV7-2
TGTGCCAGCAGACCGGGACTAGCGGGGGGAGATACGCAGTATTTT
CASRPGLAGGDTQYF
>TRBJ1-2|TRBD1|few|14|TRBV18
TGTGCCAGCTCACCCTTCGGGACAGGGGTAGGCTACACCTTC
CASSPFGTGVGYTF
>TRBJ2-5|TRBD1|few|16|TRBV7-3
TGTGCCAGCAGCCCAGGGGACAGACAGGGGGGTGAGACCCAGTACTTC
CASSPGDRQGGETQYF
>TRBJ1-5|.|.|15|TRBV4-2
TGTGCCAGCAGCCAAGATAAGTTTGGCAACCAGCCCCAGCATTTT
CASSQDKFGNQPQHF
>TRBJ1-1|.|.|13|TRBV29-1
TGCAGCGCCGAAGAACCGCGGGACACTGAAGCTTTCTTT
CSAEEPRDTEAFF
>TRBJ2-5|TRBD1|few|15|TRBV10-3
TGTGCCATCAGTGACCCCCGGGACAGTCAAGAGACCCAGTACTTC
CAISDPRDSQETQYF
>TRBJ1-3|.|.|14|TRBV10-2
TGCGCCAGCAGGGACAGTGGATCTGGAAACACCATATATTTT
CASRDSGSGNTIYF
>TRBJ2-7|TRBD2|.|12|TRBV28
TGTCTGGTACGGGCGGGAGGGAACGAGCAGTACTTC
CLVRAGGNEQYF
>TRBJ1-4|TRBD1|.|13|TRBV9
TGTGCCAGCGGTCGGGCAGGGGGTGAAAAACTGTTTTTT
CASGRAGGEKLFF
>TRBJ2-5|TRBD2|once|15|TRBV7-9
TGTGCCAGCAGCCCGGGGGGGAGGGACCAAGAGACCCAGTACTTC
CASSPGGRDQETQYF
>TRBJ2-5|TRBD1|.|16|TRBV7-3
TGTGCCAGCAGCCATAACCGGGCAGGGGGAATGGAGACCCAGTACTTC
CASSHNRAGGMETQYF
>TRBJ1-1|.|.|15|TRBV28
TGTGCCAGCAGTCCCCCGGGGAGGCTAGGCACTGAAGCTTTCTTT
CASSPPGRLGTEAFF
>TRBJ1-2|.|.|14|TRBV5-6
TGTGCCAGCAGCCCGGAGAGATTCGTCTATGGCTACACCTTC
CASSPERFVYGYTF
>TRBJ2-5|.|.|13|TRBV11-2
TGTGCCAGCAGCTTAGAACTGTCAGAGACCCAGTACTTC
CASSLELSETQYF
>TRBJ2-1|.|.|15|TRBV28
TGTGCCACCTATAAACCGGTAGTGGTCTACAATGAGCAGTTCTTC
CATYKPVVVYNEQFF
>TRBJ2-3|TRBD2|.|15|TRBV5-1
TGCGCCAGCAGCTTACTAGCGGGAGCCTCTGATACGCAGTATTTT
CASSLLAGASDTQYF
>TRBJ2-2|TRBD2|.|14|TRBV7-3
TGTGCCAGCAGCCTACTAGCGTCGACCGGGGAGCTGTTTTTT
CASSLLASTGELFF
>TRBJ2-2|.|.|16|TRBV28
TGTGCCAGCAGTGATAATAGGGGTGGTGGCACCGGGGAGCTGTTTTTT
CASSDNRGGGTGELFF
>TRBJ2-2|.|few|15|TRBV11-2
TGTGCCAGCAGCCCCAATGTACTGCACACCGGGGAGCTGTTTTTT
CASSPNVLHTGELFF
>TRBJ1-1|.|.|13|TRBV30
TGTGCCTGGAGTCAGGGATTTAGCACTGAAGCTTTCTTT
CAWSQGFSTEAFF
>TRBJ2-2|TRBD2|few|15|TRBV9
TGTGCCAGCAGCGAACATCACGGGGGGACCGGGGAGCTGTTTTTT
CASSEHHGGTGELFF
>TRBJ1-5|TRBD1|.|19|TRBV19
TGTGCCAGTAGTATCACCGGACAGGGGGCAGCGCGAAGCAATCAGCCCCAGCATTTT
CASSITGQGAARSNQPQHF
>TRBJ2-2|TRBD1|.|15|TRBV9
TGTGCCAGCAGCGTAGTCACAGGGGGGACCGGGGAGCTGTTTTTT
CASSVVTGGTGELFF
>TRBJ2-2|TRBD1|.|14|TRBV11-3
TGTGCCAGCAGCATAGAGACAGGGACCGGGGAGCTGTTTTTT
CASSIETGTGELFF
>TRBJ2-1|TRBD1|.|14|TRBV12-5
TGTGCTAGTGGTTTGGGGACAGGGGTCAATGAGCAGTTCTTC
CASGLGTGVNEQFF
>TRBJ2-1|TRBD2|.|18|TRBV27
TGTGCCAGCAGTTTCCAACCCCCTAGTCGGGAGGCGTACAATGAGCAGTTCTTC
CASSFQPPSREAYNEQFF